This T cell receptor (beta chain) was observed in a study of T cells in Graves' hyperthyroidism and ophthalmopathy. General study findings and limits: Most clonotypes expanded in the thyroid (above 0.001) were also present in blood.

Authors of the study amplified TCR beta CDR3 regions from RNA transcripts. RT-PCR in the first round (using the HTBI primer set) targeted the TCR CDR3. TCRdb called the multiplex PCR reads again in MiXCR, with one record for every CDR3 protein. The sample lists nearly 600,000 distinct CDR3 sequences; approximately 15% were seen once. V was shortened by 3 bases and J by 4 bases, with 9 bases between the two germline ends. The CDR3 has 12 residues. Germline CDR1 and CDR2: DFQATT and SNEGSKA (reference sequence). Lactation, pregnancy, other autoimmune disease or uncontrolled infection led to exclusion of patients. This clonotype was observed a few times. Its specificity is unknown.

The TCR was taken from a young woman with Graves' ophthalmopathy. V and J are TRBV20-1 and TRBJ2-5; D possibly matches TRBD1 or TRBD2 (5 bases each). Source material: blood. CDR3 sequence reads: CSASGTGETQYF. CDR3 nucleotide sequence: TGCAGTGCTAGCGGGACCGGAGAGACCCAGTACTTC.